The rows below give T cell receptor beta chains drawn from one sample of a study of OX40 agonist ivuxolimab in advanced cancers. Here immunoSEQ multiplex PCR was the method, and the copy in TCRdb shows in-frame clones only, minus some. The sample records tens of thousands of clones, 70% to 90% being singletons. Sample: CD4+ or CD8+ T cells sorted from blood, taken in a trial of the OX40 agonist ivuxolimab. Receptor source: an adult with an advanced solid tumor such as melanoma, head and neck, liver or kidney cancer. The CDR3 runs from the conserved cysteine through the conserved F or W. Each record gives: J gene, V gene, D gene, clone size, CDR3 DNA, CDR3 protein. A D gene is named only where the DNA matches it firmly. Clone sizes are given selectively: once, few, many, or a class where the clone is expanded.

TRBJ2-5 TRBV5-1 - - TGCGCCAGCAGCCCGGTTTTGGCCACCCAGACCCAGTACTTC CASSPVLATQTQYF
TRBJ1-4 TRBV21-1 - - TGTGCCCGCCTCACCGGGACACCAACAACTAATGAAAAACTGTTTTTT CARLTGTPTTNEKLFF
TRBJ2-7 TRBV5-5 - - TGTGCCAGCAGCTTCGTCAGGACCACCTACGAGCAGTACTTC CASSFVRTTYEQYF
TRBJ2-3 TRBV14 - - TGTGCCAGCAGCCCGCAAATGGATACGCAGTATTTT CASSPQMDTQYF
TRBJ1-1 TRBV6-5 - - TGTGCCAGCAGGGGGGGGATGAACACTGAAGCTTTCTTT CASRGGMNTEAFF
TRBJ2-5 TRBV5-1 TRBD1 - TGCGCCAGCAGCTTAAGGGCAGGGGGAGAGACCCAGTACTTC CASSLRAGGETQYF
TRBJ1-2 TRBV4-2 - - TGTGCCAGCAGCCAAGATAAGGTTGTACAATATGGCTACACCTTC CASSQDKVVQYGYTF
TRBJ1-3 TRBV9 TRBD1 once TGTGCCAGCAGCCTCCAGGGGGCTGGAAACACCATATATTTT CASSLQGAGNTIYF
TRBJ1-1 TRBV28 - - TGTGCCAGCAGTTTCGGGGGCCCCTCGAACACTGAAGCTTTCTTT CASSFGGPSNTEAFF
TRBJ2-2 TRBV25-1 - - TGTGCCAGCAGTGAATGGGAGGACACCGGGGAGCTGTTTTTT CASSEWEDTGELFF
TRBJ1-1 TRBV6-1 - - TGTGCCAGCAATTTGGGGGGCGGTCGTGAAGCTTTCTTT CASNLGGGREAFF
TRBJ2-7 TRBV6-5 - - TGTGCCACTTCGCGGACAGTACAAAACGAGCAGTACTTC CATSRTVQNEQYF
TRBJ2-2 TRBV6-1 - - TGTGCCAGCAGTGATATGCTTAGGGGCCTAACCGGGGAGCTGTTTTTT CASSDMLRGLTGELFF